This T cell receptor (beta chain) was captured in a study of multiple sclerosis patients with progressive multifocal leukoencephalopathy. This CDR3 comprises 12 residues. V shed 0 bases and J shed 8 bases, with 8 bases lying between them. Per germline, CDR1 GTSNPN and CDR2 SVGIG (reference sequence). Stated time point: around eleven months of natalizumab therapy. All patients had prior interferon beta, and all PML patients were female. In regard to this clone: Its antigen is currently unknown.

Study-wide results and limits: Clones expanded at PML were already present before and during natalizumab.

The protocol was immunoSEQ multiplex PCR, while the TCRdb copy is restricted to in-frame clones and leaves out a portion. The sample shows about 30,000 clones, nearly 90% of them seen only once. The rearrangement joins TRBV30 to TRBJ2-1; D uncertain. The sample in question was PBMCs, obtained from a patient treated with natalizumab. This sequence originates from a human donor with multiple sclerosis. The CDR3 DNA is TGTGCCTGGAGTGTCGCTGGTTATGAGCAGTTCTTC. Translation: CAWSVAGYEQFF.